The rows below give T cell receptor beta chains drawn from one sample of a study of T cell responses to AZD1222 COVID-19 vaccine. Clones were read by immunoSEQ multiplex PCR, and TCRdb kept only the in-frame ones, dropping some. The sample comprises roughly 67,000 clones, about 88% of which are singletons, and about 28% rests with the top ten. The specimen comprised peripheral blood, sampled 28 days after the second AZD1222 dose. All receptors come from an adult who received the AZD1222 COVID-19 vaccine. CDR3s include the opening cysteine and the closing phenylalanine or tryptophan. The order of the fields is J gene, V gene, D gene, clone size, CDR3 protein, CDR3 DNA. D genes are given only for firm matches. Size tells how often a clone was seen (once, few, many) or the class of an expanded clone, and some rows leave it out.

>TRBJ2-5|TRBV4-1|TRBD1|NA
CASSQDRGKETQYF
TGCGCCAGCAGCCAGGACAGGGGCAAAGAGACCCAGTACTTC
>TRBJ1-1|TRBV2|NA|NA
CASSEVQMKAFF
TGTGCCAGCAGTGAGGTCCAGATGAAAGCTTTCTTT
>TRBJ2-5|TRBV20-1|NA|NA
CSARRETQYF
TGCAGTGCCCGCCGGGAGACCCAGTACTTC
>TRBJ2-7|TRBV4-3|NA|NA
CASSQEEGDEQYF
TGCGCCAGCAGCCAAGAGGAGGGCGACGAGCAGTACTTC
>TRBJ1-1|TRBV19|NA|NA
CASSIGGVQAFF
TGTGCCAGTAGTATAGGAGGGGTCCAGGCTTTCTTT
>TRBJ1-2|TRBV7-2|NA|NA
CASSFDRTINYGYTF
TGTGCCAGCAGCTTCGACAGGACCATTAACTATGGCTACACCTTC
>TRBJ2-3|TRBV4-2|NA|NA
CASSQDGGETQYF
TGTGCCAGCAGCCAAGACGGTGGGGAGACGCAGTATTTT
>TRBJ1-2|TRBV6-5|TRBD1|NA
CASSTRQGGYYGYTF
TGTGCCAGCAGTACCCGACAGGGTGGATACTATGGCTACACCTTC
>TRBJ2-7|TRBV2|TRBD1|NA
CASSSWGETGDEQYF
TGTGCCAGCAGCAGCTGGGGGGAGACAGGGGACGAGCAGTACTTC
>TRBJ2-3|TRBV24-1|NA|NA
CATSLEGVSDTQYF
TGTGCCACCAGTTTGGAGGGAGTGTCAGATACGCAGTATTTT
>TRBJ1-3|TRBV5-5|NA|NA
CASSRGLSGNTIYF
TGTGCCAGCAGTAGAGGCCTCTCTGGAAACACCATATATTTT
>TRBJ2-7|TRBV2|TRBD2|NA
CASSEWPSGTYEQYF
TGTGCCAGCAGTGAATGGCCTAGCGGGACGTACGAGCAGTACTTC
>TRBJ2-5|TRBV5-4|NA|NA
CASSPRTDQETQYF
TGTGCCAGCAGCCCCCGGACAGACCAAGAGACCCAGTACTTC
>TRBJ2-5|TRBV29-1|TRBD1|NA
CSVGFPGGQETQYF
TGCAGCGTTGGGTTTCCAGGGGGCCAAGAGACCCAGTACTTC
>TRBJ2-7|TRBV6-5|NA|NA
CASSYVANSYEQYF
TGTGCCAGCAGTTACGTCGCGAACTCCTACGAGCAGTACTTC
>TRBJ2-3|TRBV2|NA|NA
CASIGGRGDTQYF
TGTGCCAGCATCGGGGGCAGGGGAGATACGCAGTATTTT
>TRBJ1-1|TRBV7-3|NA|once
CASSLMGGSNTEAFF
TGTGCCAGCAGCTTAATGGGAGGGTCTAACACTGAAGCTTTCTTT
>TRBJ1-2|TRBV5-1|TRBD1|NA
CASSSGQGADGYTF
TGCGCCAGCAGCTCGGGACAGGGGGCGGACGGCTACACCTTC
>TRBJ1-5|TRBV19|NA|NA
CASSPWDIIRPASFFRENQPQHF
TGTGCCAGTAGTCCCTGGGACATCATCCGGCCCGCTTCTTTCTTCAGGGAAAACCAGCCCCAGCATTTT
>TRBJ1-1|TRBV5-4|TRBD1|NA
CASSLGTGSTEAFF
TGTGCCAGCAGCTTAGGGACAGGGAGCACTGAAGCTTTCTTT
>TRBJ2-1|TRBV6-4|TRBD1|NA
CASSVHDRGGREQFF
TGTGCCAGCAGTGTGCACGACAGAGGGGGCAGGGAGCAGTTCTTC
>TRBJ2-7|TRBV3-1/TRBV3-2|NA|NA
CASSQVDDSYEQYF
TGTGCCAGCAGCCAAGTTGACGACTCCTACGAGCAGTACTTC
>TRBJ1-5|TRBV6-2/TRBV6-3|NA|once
CASSFGGGPGTQHF
TGTGCCAGCAGTTTCGGCGGAGGACCGGGGACCCAGCATTTT
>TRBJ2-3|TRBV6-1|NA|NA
CASSITDTQYF
TGTGCCAGCAGTATCACAGATACGCAGTATTTT
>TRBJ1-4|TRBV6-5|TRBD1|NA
CASTATGANEKLFF
TGTGCCAGCACCGCGACAGGGGCTAATGAAAAACTGTTTTTT
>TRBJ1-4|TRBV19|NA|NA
CASSILQDEKLFF
TGTGCCAGTAGTATCTTACAGGATGAAAAACTGTTTTTT
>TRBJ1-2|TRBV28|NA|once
CASSLGQNYGYTF
TGTGCCAGCAGTTTAGGGCAGAACTATGGCTACACCTTC
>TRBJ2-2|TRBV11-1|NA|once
CASSLRTAANTGELFF
TGTGCCAGCAGCTTAAGGACAGCCGCGAACACCGGGGAGCTGTTTTTT
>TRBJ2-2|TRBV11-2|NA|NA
CASSLSIASTGELFF
TGTGCCAGCAGCTTATCAATTGCATCCACCGGGGAGCTGTTTTTT
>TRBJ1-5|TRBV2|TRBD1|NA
CASSRAGGFGNQPQHF
TGTGCCAGCAGTAGGGCAGGGGGCTTTGGCAATCAGCCCCAGCATTTT
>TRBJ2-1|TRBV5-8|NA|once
CASSLETGAYNEQFF
TGTGCCAGCAGCTTGGAGACTGGGGCCTACAATGAGCAGTTCTTC
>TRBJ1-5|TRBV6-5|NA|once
CASSYTGLGPQHF
TGTGCCAGCAGTTACACGGGCTTAGGGCCCCAGCATTTT
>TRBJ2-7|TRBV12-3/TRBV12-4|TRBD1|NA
CASRGQARYEQYF
TGTGCCAGCAGGGGACAGGCCCGCTACGAGCAGTACTTC
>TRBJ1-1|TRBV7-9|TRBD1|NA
CASSLPGQGANTEAFF
TGTGCCAGCAGCTTGCCGGGACAGGGGGCGAACACTGAAGCTTTCTTT
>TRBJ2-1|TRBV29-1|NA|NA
CSGRGAGEQFF
TGCAGCGGTCGGGGGGCCGGTGAGCAGTTCTTC
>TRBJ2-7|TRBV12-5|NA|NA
CASGLDQGQYF
TGTGCTAGTGGTTTGGACCAGGGGCAGTACTTC
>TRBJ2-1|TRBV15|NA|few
CATSKASSYNEQFF
TGTGCCACCAGCAAAGCGAGTTCCTACAATGAGCAGTTCTTC
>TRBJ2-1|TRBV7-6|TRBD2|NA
CASSLGAGIYNEQFF
TGTGCCAGCAGCTTGGGAGCGGGGATATACAATGAGCAGTTCTTC
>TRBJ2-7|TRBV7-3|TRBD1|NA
CASSPSGTGAREQYF
TGTGCCAGCAGCCCTTCCGGGACAGGGGCTCGCGAGCAGTACTTC
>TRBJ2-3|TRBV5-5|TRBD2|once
CASSLAGGSVGGDTQYF
TGTGCCAGCAGCTTGGCCGGCGGGAGCGTCGGGGGAGATACGCAGTATTTT
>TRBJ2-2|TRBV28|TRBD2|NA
CASKPTSGSMGTGELFF
TGTGCCAGCAAGCCAACTAGCGGGAGTATGGGCACCGGGGAGCTGTTTTTT
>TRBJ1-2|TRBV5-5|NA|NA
CASSLEGWDGYTF
TGTGCCAGCAGCTTAGAGGGGTGGGATGGCTACACCTTC
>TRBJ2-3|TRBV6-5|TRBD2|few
CASSPAGGFTQYF
TGTGCCAGCAGCCCGGCGGGAGGATTTACGCAGTATTTT
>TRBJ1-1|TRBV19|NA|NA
CASSPIRRAFF
TGTGCCAGTAGTCCAATCCGACGAGCTTTCTTT
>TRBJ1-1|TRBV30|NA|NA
CAWSRSGTEAFF
TGTGCCTGGAGTCGGAGTGGGACTGAAGCTTTCTTT
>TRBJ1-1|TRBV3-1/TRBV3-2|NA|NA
CASSQDPLANTEAFF
TGTGCCAGCAGCCAAGATCCCCTGGCGAACACTGAAGCTTTCTTT
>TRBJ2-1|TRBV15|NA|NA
CATSRSRVYEQFF
TGTGCCACCAGCAGGTCCAGGGTATATGAGCAGTTCTTC
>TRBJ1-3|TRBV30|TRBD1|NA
CAWSRDRGWGNTIYF
TGTGCCTGGAGTAGGGACAGGGGTTGGGGAAACACCATATATTTT
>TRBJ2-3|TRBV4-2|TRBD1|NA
CASSQRDRRYTDTQYF
TGTGCCAGCAGCCAGAGGGACAGAAGATACACAGATACGCAGTATTTT
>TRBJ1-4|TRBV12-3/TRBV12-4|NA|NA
CASSRFRNEKLFF
TGTGCCAGCAGTCGGTTTCGTAATGAAAAACTGTTTTTT